The rows below give T cell receptor beta chains drawn from one sample of a study of early T cells in non-severe SARS-CoV-2 infection. MiXCR was run by TCRdb on the 5' RACE reads, yielding one entry per CDR3 protein. The data show tens of thousands of distinct CDR3 sequences, 8.5% to 10% seen once. Sequenced sample: whole blood. The receptors here all came from an adult who was a healthcare worker with PCR-confirmed SARS-CoV-2 infection or an uninfected control (not recorded which). Both conserved end residues are part of each CDR3. Each record gives: clone size, D gene, V gene, J gene, CDR3 DNA, CDR3 protein. D genes are given only for firm matches. Clone sizes are given selectively: once, few, many, or a class where the clone is expanded.

abundance: medium-sized
d_gene: NA
v_gene: TRBV6-4
j_gene: TRBJ2-1
CDR3nt: TGTGCCAGCAGTGACTCGGACAACAATGAGCAGTTCTTC
CDR3aa: CASSDSDNNEQFF

abundance: NA
d_gene: NA
v_gene: TRBV29-1
j_gene: TRBJ1-1
CDR3nt: TGCAGCGTCGTGGGACGGATCATGAACACTGAAGCTTTCTTT
CDR3aa: CSVVGRIMNTEAFF

abundance: NA
d_gene: NA
v_gene: TRBV20-1
j_gene: TRBJ1-5
CDR3nt: TGCAGTGCTAGAGATATGGACAGCCACCATCAGCCCCAGCATTTT
CDR3aa: CSARDMDSHHQPQHF

abundance: many
d_gene: NA
v_gene: TRBV28
j_gene: TRBJ1-5
CDR3nt: TGTGCCAGCAGTTTAAGTGTACGGCCCCAGCATTTT
CDR3aa: CASSLSVRPQHF

abundance: many
d_gene: NA
v_gene: TRBV7-2
j_gene: TRBJ2-5
CDR3nt: TGTGCCAGCAGCTTGAGAGGGTTTGGAGAGACCCAGTACTTC
CDR3aa: CASSLRGFGETQYF

abundance: NA
d_gene: NA
v_gene: TRBV4-2
j_gene: TRBJ2-3
CDR3nt: TGTGCCAGCAGCCAAGGGCGGAAAGATACGCAGTATTTT
CDR3aa: CASSQGRKDTQYF

abundance: many
d_gene: TRBD1
v_gene: TRBV15
j_gene: TRBJ1-3
CDR3nt: TGTGCCACCCATTCACCACGGGACAGGGCTGGAAACACCATATATTTT
CDR3aa: CATHSPRDRAGNTIYF

abundance: few
d_gene: TRBD2
v_gene: TRBV29-1
j_gene: TRBJ2-1
CDR3nt: TGCAGCGTTGACCCGGGGACTAGCGGGGTGAATGAGCAGTTCTTC
CDR3aa: CSVDPGTSGVNEQFF

abundance: few
d_gene: TRBD1
v_gene: TRBV12-3/TRBV12-4
j_gene: TRBJ1-2
CDR3nt: TGTGCCAGCAGTTTAGCGGGACAGTACTATGGCTACACCTTC
CDR3aa: CASSLAGQYYGYTF

abundance: NA
d_gene: NA
v_gene: TRBV20-1
j_gene: TRBJ2-1
CDR3nt: TGCAGTGCTCTACACTTTGGGGGCTCCTACAATGAGCAGTTCTTC
CDR3aa: CSALHFGGSYNEQFF

abundance: few
d_gene: TRBD1
v_gene: TRBV29-1
j_gene: TRBJ1-2
CDR3nt: TGCAGCGTCCTGACCCATATAAAGGGGGCCTATGGCTACACCTTC
CDR3aa: CSVLTHIKGAYGYTF

abundance: many
d_gene: NA
v_gene: TRBV4-1
j_gene: TRBJ2-3
CDR3nt: TGCGCCAGCAGCCTTGAGACTAGCACAGATACGCAGTATTTT
CDR3aa: CASSLETSTDTQYF

abundance: many
d_gene: NA
v_gene: TRBV29-1
j_gene: TRBJ2-3
CDR3nt: TGCAGCGTTGAGGTTGATACGCAGTATTTT
CDR3aa: CSVEVDTQYF

abundance: NA
d_gene: TRBD1
v_gene: TRBV10-2
j_gene: TRBJ1-2
CDR3nt: TGCGCCAGCAAAGGACAGGGACATGTATGCACCTTC
CDR3aa: CASKGQGHVCTF

abundance: many
d_gene: NA
v_gene: TRBV7-2
j_gene: TRBJ2-3
CDR3nt: TGTGCCAGCAGCTTAGTGGGGGGTGTGGCAGATACGCAGTATTTT
CDR3aa: CASSLVGGVADTQYF

abundance: many
d_gene: NA
v_gene: TRBV6-5
j_gene: TRBJ1-5
CDR3nt: TGTGCCAGCAGGCCAACTAGCAATCAGCCCCAGCATTTT
CDR3aa: CASRPTSNQPQHF

abundance: many
d_gene: TRBD1
v_gene: TRBV6-6
j_gene: TRBJ2-7
CDR3nt: TGTGCCAGCAGGACAGGGGGTGGCTCCTACGAGCAGTACTTC
CDR3aa: CASRTGGGSYEQYF

abundance: few
d_gene: NA
v_gene: TRBV29-1
j_gene: TRBJ1-1
CDR3nt: TGCAGCGTTGCCCAGGGTCCTGAAGCTTTCTTT
CDR3aa: CSVAQGPEAFF

abundance: NA
d_gene: NA
v_gene: TRBV7-9
j_gene: TRBJ1-2
CDR3nt: TGTGCCAGCAGGATAACCTCAGGGATGGCTAACTATGGCTACACCTTC
CDR3aa: CASRITSGMANYGYTF

abundance: many
d_gene: TRBD2
v_gene: TRBV9
j_gene: TRBJ2-1
CDR3nt: TGTGCCAGCAGCGTAGGCGGGGGGGCCTTTGACTTTGAGCAGTTCTTC
CDR3aa: CASSVGGGAFDFEQFF

abundance: NA
d_gene: NA
v_gene: TRBV7-6
j_gene: TRBJ2-3
CDR3nt: TGTGCCAGCAGCTTAAGGGGGATTGTGACAGATACGCAGTATTTT
CDR3aa: CASSLRGIVTDTQYF

abundance: many
d_gene: NA
v_gene: TRBV7-8
j_gene: TRBJ2-1
CDR3nt: TGTGCCAGCAGCTTATCAGAGGTTACATATGAGCAGTTCTTC
CDR3aa: CASSLSEVTYEQFF

abundance: many
d_gene: NA
v_gene: TRBV29-1
j_gene: TRBJ2-1
CDR3nt: TGCAGCGTTGGTGGCTCCACGGGGTACAATGAGCAGTTCTTC
CDR3aa: CSVGGSTGYNEQFF

abundance: few
d_gene: NA
v_gene: TRBV12-3/TRBV12-4
j_gene: TRBJ1-2
CDR3nt: TGTGCCAGCACCCCCTACAGGGACCATGGCTACACCTTC
CDR3aa: CASTPYRDHGYTF

abundance: many
d_gene: TRBD2
v_gene: TRBV28
j_gene: TRBJ2-7
CDR3nt: TGTGCCAGCAGTTTTTTGTCGGGGGGGCCCTACGAGCAGTACTTC
CDR3aa: CASSFLSGGPYEQYF

abundance: NA
d_gene: NA
v_gene: TRBV10-3
j_gene: TRBJ2-7
CDR3nt: TGTGCCATCAGGAGCCATCCGGGACAAAACTACGAGCAGTACTTC
CDR3aa: CAIRSHPGQNYEQYF

abundance: few
d_gene: NA
v_gene: TRBV4-1
j_gene: TRBJ2-3
CDR3nt: TGCGCCAGCAGCCAAGAGGTACTAGTCACAGATACGCAGTATTTT
CDR3aa: CASSQEVLVTDTQYF

abundance: many
d_gene: NA
v_gene: TRBV2
j_gene: TRBJ1-5
CDR3nt: TGTGCCAGCAGTGGGACGGCGGCCTCCAATCAGCCCCAGCATTTT
CDR3aa: CASSGTAASNQPQHF

abundance: few
d_gene: TRBD1
v_gene: TRBV11-2
j_gene: TRBJ2-3
CDR3nt: TGTGCCAGCAGCCTGGGACAGCAATTCACAGATACGCAGTATTTT
CDR3aa: CASSLGQQFTDTQYF

abundance: many
d_gene: NA
v_gene: TRBV12-3/TRBV12-4
j_gene: TRBJ2-3
CDR3nt: TGTGCCAGCACTGTTACAACAGATACGCAGTATTTT
CDR3aa: CASTVTTDTQYF

abundance: many
d_gene: NA
v_gene: TRBV5-6
j_gene: TRBJ2-1
CDR3nt: TGTGCCAAGACTGGGGTAATCTGTTGGGACGATGAGCAGTTCTTC
CDR3aa: CAKTGVICWDDEQFF

abundance: few
d_gene: TRBD1
v_gene: TRBV30
j_gene: TRBJ1-6
CDR3nt: TGTGCCTGGAGCGACAGGGCCAGCTCCTATAATTCACCCCTCCACTTT
CDR3aa: CAWSDRASSYNSPLHF